The rows below give T cell receptor beta chains drawn from one sample of a study of T cells in Graves' hyperthyroidism and ophthalmopathy. TCRdb used MiXCR to reprocess the multiplex PCR reads, holding one entry per CDR3 protein. The data contain roughly 520,000 distinct CDR3 sequences, roughly 25% of them singletons. Sequencing was carried out using blood. The receptor source for this set is a woman aged 25 to 39 with Graves' ophthalmopathy. The CDR3 runs from the conserved cysteine through the conserved F or W. The D gene is left open where the match is weak. Clone size is not always given. Where it is, it says once, few, many or a class for expanded clones.

>-|TRBJ1-1|TRBV20-1|many
TGCAGTGGGAGCGGTCCTCAGGGCACTGAAGCTTTCTTT
CSGSGPQGTEAFF
>-|TRBJ1-2|TRBV11-2|many
TGTGCCAGCAGCTCGACAGGTCCGTATGGCTACACCTTC
CASSSTGPYGYTF
>-|TRBJ1-5|TRBV6-1|-
TGTGCCAGCAGAGCAGGCCCTTATAGCAATCAGCCCCAGCATTTT
CASRAGPYSNQPQHF
>TRBD1|TRBJ1-1|TRBV12-3/TRBV12-4|-
TGTGCCAGCACCCTTGGACAGGGGGTCAACAATGAAGCTTTCTTT
CASTLGQGVNNEAFF
>TRBD2|TRBJ2-7|TRBV12-3/TRBV12-4|many
TGTGCCAGCACATTAGGGACTAGCGGCCGGGAGCAGTACTTC
CASTLGTSGREQYF
>TRBD1|TRBJ2-7|TRBV6-5|many
TGTGCCAGCAGTTACGGGACAGGGGGGAACTACGAGCAGTACTTC
CASSYGTGGNYEQYF
>-|TRBJ2-7|TRBV6-1|few
TGTGCCAGCAGTGAAGGGTGGGCAGGGCACGACCCTTGGGAGCAGTACTTC
CASSEGWAGHDPWEQYF
>TRBD2|TRBJ2-5|TRBV9|many
TGTGCCAGCAGCAGACTAGCGGGGGGGACGGAGACCCAGTACTTC
CASSRLAGGTETQYF
>-|TRBJ1-1|TRBV6-2/TRBV6-3|many
TGTGCCAGCACCAGAACAGCGAACACTGAAGCTTTCTTT
CASTRTANTEAFF
>TRBD1|TRBJ2-2|TRBV29-1|-
TGCAGCGTTGTTGTAGGGTCAGGGGGCACCGGGGAGCTGTGTTTT
CSVVVGSGGTGELCF
>-|TRBJ1-5|TRBV27|many
TGTGCCAGCCAAGGGCAATCTGTCAATCAGCCCCAGCATTTT
CASQGQSVNQPQHF
>-|TRBJ1-3|TRBV5-1|many
TGCGCCAGCAGCTTGGCTTTCAACTCTGGAAACACCATATATTTT
CASSLAFNSGNTIYF
>-|TRBJ2-7|TRBV29-1|-
TGCAGCGTTGCAACTGGGAACTACGAGCAGTACTTC
CSVATGNYEQYF
>-|TRBJ2-2|TRBV5-5|few
TGTGCCAGCAGGGGAAGCGAGAACACCGGGGAGCTGTTTTTT
CASRGSENTGELFF
>TRBD2|TRBJ2-2|TRBV11-2|many
TGTGCCAGCAGCCCCGGATTCAGACTAGCGGGGGTTAACACCGGGGAGCTGTTTTTT
CASSPGFRLAGVNTGELFF
>-|TRBJ1-1|TRBV19|-
TGTGCCAGTAGTATGGGACATGTTGAAGCTTTCTTT
CASSMGHVEAFF
>-|TRBJ1-2|TRBV6-5|many
TGTGCCAGCAGTTACTCGAGCAGGGCAAGCGGCTACACCTTC
CASSYSSRASGYTF
>-|TRBJ2-7|TRBV6-5|many
TGTGCCAGCAGTTACACACTGGACAGCTCCTACGAGCAGTACTTC
CASSYTLDSSYEQYF
>-|TRBJ1-6|TRBV18|many
TGTGCCAGCTCACCACCGGGACAAGGGGGTGTACCCCTCCACTTT
CASSPPGQGGVPLHF
>-|TRBJ2-5|TRBV15|-
TGTGCCACCAGCAGAGAATCAGAGACCCAGTACTTC
CATSRESETQYF
>-|TRBJ2-7|TRBV29-1|few
TGCAGCGTGGAAAAGGCAGGGACTTACGAGCAGTACTTC
CSVEKAGTYEQYF
>-|TRBJ1-1|TRBV6-1|many
TGTGCCAGCAGTGGAGACCTAACACCTGAAGCTTTCTTT
CASSGDLTPEAFF
>-|TRBJ2-7|TRBV11-2|many
TGTGCCAGCAGCCCCGGGGTAGTTGCTTACGAGCAGTACTTC
CASSPGVVAYEQYF
>-|TRBJ2-2|TRBV6-1|-
TGTGCCAGCAAGGGACTCCCGAACACCGGGGAGCTGTTTTTT
CASKGLPNTGELFF
>-|TRBJ1-1|TRBV19|few
TGTGCCAGTAGTATAGGAGGGAGCGAGTACACTGAAGCTTTCTTT
CASSIGGSEYTEAFF
>TRBD2|TRBJ2-5|TRBV30|-
TGTGCCTGGAGTAAAGGACTAGCGGGCGTACAAGAGACCCAGTACTTC
CAWSKGLAGVQETQYF
>-|TRBJ1-2|TRBV6-1|many
TGTGCCAGCAGTGAATTCTCGAACTATGGCTACACCTTC
CASSEFSNYGYTF
>TRBD1|TRBJ1-2|TRBV12-5|few
TGTGCTAGTGGTTTGAGAAACTATGACGGGACAGAGTCTGGAGCTAACTATGGCTACACCTTC
CASGLRNYDGTESGANYGYTF
>-|TRBJ1-2|TRBV29-1|-
TGCAGCGTTGGGCGTGTAGGACCGCTAAGTGGCTACACCTTC
CSVGRVGPLSGYTF
>-|TRBJ1-6|TRBV27|many
TGTGCCAGCAGCCCAGTGAGCTCCTATAATTCACCCCTCCACTTT
CASSPVSSYNSPLHF
>TRBD1|TRBJ1-2|TRBV6-5|-
TGTGCCAGCAGTTACAGGCAGGGGGGCTATGGCTACACCTTC
CASSYRQGGYGYTF
>-|TRBJ1-5|TRBV12-3/TRBV12-4|-
TGTGCCAGCAGTATCGGGCCCATAGACAATCAGCCCCAGCATTTT
CASSIGPIDNQPQHF
>TRBD2|TRBJ2-5|TRBV20-1|many
TGCAGTGCTAGAACCGGGACTAGAGGAGAGACCCAGTACTTC
CSARTGTRGETQYF
>TRBD1|TRBJ1-5|TRBV6-1|once
TGTGCCAGCAAGCAGGGGGCTTACAATCAGCCCCAGCATTTT
CASKQGAYNQPQHF
>-|TRBJ1-1|TRBV12-3/TRBV12-4|many
TGTGCCAGCAGTTTCTCGGATACAGGCATGAACACTGAAGCTTTCTTT
CASSFSDTGMNTEAFF
>-|TRBJ2-7|TRBV5-1|-
TGCGCCAGCAGCTTGGACCAGAATAAAGATAGCGGTAACTCCTACGAGCAGTACTTC
CASSLDQNKDSGNSYEQYF